The sequence of this T cell receptor beta chain was determined in a study of metastatic and nonmetastatic thyroid tumors. Study as a whole: Repertoire comparison spanned blood and tumor or nodule tissue of malignant and benign thyroid patients.

TCRdb reanalyzed the PCR reads with MiXCR. This repertoire shows fewer than 9,500 clones, about a fifth found once; its top ten account for more than 9%. Thyroid surgery was preceded by no treatment in any patient. Material for sequencing was adjacent normal tissue. This clonotype originated in a female donor with papillary thyroid cancer or a benign thyroid nodule (not recorded which). Some clones in this sample may be carry-over from other donors' samples.

The CDR3 reads CASSLRDRTYEQYF. The CDR3 region has the DNA TGTGCCAGCAGCCTTCGGGACAGAACCTACGAGCAGTACTTC. V usage is TRBV3-1 and J usage is TRBJ2-7; TRBD1 matches 7 bases. V lost 4 bases to trimming and J lost 2 bases; unmatched junction nucleotides: 5. Germline loops: CDR1 LGHDT, CDR2 YNNKEL (reference sequence). The CDR3 runs 14 residues.